Sequencing of this TCR beta chain was carried out in a study of blood T cells in healthy people across ages. As for the study in general: For every two T cells, template switching captured about one barcoded beta molecule. Notes on the study in general: Because donor CMV status was unknown, expanded clonotype changes were possibly confounded.

Germline loops: CDR1 MNHNY, CDR2 SVGAGI (reference sequence). The CDR3 spans 14 residues. Regarding this clonotype: Its specificity is not known.

For the second PCR, which ran for about 6 to 11 cycles, a sample-barcoded 5' primer and a J-beta primer mix were used. TCRdb fed the 5' RACE reads into MiXCR, producing one record per CDR3 protein. The data show approximately 900,000 distinct CDR3 sequences, 25% to 30% seen once. The same sample was also studied in work on T cells of mothers and their children. From that paper: Each mother gave over 8.5 million TCR beta CDR3 reads; each child, about 3 million. Similar effects of thymic selection on TCR recombination output were recorded in related and unrelated pairs.

This TCR was sampled from a woman aged 40 to 55 in good health. Sequenced material: blood. The chain employs TRBV6-6 and TRBJ2-1, with no clear D. The J call may not be correct, given that the DNA end is closer to TRBJ2-7. This CDR3 reads CASSRVSSYNEQYF. The CDR3 DNA sequence: TGTGCCAGCAGCCGGGTAAGCTCCTACAATGAGCAGTACTTC.